This TCR beta chain is from a study of T-cell reconstitution after alpha-beta-depleted transplantation in children. In its sample, this clonotype was seen a few times. The CDR3 has 13 amino acids. Between the trimmed V and J ends, which lost 6 bases and 0 bases, there was a span of 9 bases. As it was prepared, the TCRbeta library received unique molecular identifiers. A single record per CDR3 protein comes from TCRdb applying MiXCR to the PCR reads. The sample contains hundreds of thousands of distinct CDR3 sequences, 12% of which appear only once. The sample consisted of PBMCs from the stem cell graft donor, taken from the stem cell graft. This chain links TRBV12-3 or TRBV12-4 with TRBJ2-7; maybe TRBD2 (7 bases). This sequence originates from a human donor who donated a stem cell graft to a child with acute lymphoblastic leukemia. DNA of the CDR3: TGTGCCAGCAGAGGGGGGGACTCCTACGAGCAGTACTTC. Translating it yields CASRGGDSYEQYF.